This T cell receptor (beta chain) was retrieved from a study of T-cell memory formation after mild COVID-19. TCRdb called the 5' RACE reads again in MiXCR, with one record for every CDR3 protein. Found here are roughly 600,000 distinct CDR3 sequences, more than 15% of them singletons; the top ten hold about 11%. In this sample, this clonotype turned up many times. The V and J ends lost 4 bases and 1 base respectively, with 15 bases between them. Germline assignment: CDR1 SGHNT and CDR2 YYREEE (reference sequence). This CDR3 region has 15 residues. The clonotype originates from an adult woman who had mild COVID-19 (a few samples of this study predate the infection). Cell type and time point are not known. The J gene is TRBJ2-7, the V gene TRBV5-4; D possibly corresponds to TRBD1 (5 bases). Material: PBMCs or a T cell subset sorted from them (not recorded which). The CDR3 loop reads CASSDSSGASYEQYF. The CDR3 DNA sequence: TGTGCCAGCAGCGACTCCTCTGGGGCTTCCTACGAGCAGTACTTC.